These 4 T cell receptor beta chains originate from one sample sequenced in a study of blood T cell repertoires in COVID-19 (dated by TCRdb to 2020 to 2021). Library construction relied on the immunoSEQ multiplex PCR assay. Held by TCRdb, this immuneACCESS table contains in-frame sequences only and omits some clones. Under half of the omission traces to an unresolved V gene where checked; the cause of the rest is unknown. The sample contains about 380,000 clones, 90% of them found a single time. The ten biggest clones cover 6% to 7.5% of the sample. The sequenced material came from peripheral blood. These receptors were taken from a man between 18 and 35 years old with active or convalescent COVID-19.

The V gene is TRBV5-1, the J gene TRBJ1-1, with D unclear. CDR3 length equals 14 residues. Germline lookup yields CDR1 SGHRS and CDR2 YFSETQ. V was cut by 3 bases and J by 2 bases, with 11 bases left in between. DNA for the CDR3: TGCGCCAGCAGCTCCGGGAAATATAACACTGAAGCTTTCTTT. This translates into CASSSGKYNTEAFF.

The genes are TRBV28 and TRBJ2-7, with TRBD1 as a possible D gene (5 bases). CDR3 length: 16 residues. The germline V and J ends were trimmed by 2 bases and 2 bases, with 16 bases remaining between them. Germline CDR1 is MDHEN and CDR2 is SYDVKM. The CDR3 protein is CASSLGLWAGPYEQYF. CDR3 nucleotide sequence: TGTGCCAGCAGTTTAGGGTTATGGGCAGGGCCCTACGAGCAGTACTTC.

This clone was seen a handful of times. The chain recombines TRBV4-1 with TRBJ2-7; the D gene is possibly TRBD1 (5 bases). Germline lookup yields CDR1 MGHRA and CDR2 YSYEKL. V was trimmed by 3 bases and J by 0 bases, leaving 9 bases between them. This CDR3 has 14 amino acids. The CDR3: CASSHTGASYEQYF. The DNA for the CDR3 is TGCGCCAGCAGCCATACAGGTGCCTCCTACGAGCAGTACTTC.

The chain carries TRBV9 and TRBJ2-1; TRBD2 matches at 8 bases. CDR3 length: 13 amino acids. Germline CDR1 is SGDLS and CDR2 is YYNGEE. The V segment lost 1 base and the J segment 9 bases; nucleotides outside the gene matches: 3. CDR3 in DNA: TGTGCCAGCAGCGTAAGCGGGAGCACTGAGCAGTTCTTC. The encoded protein is CASSVSGSTEQFF.